This T cell receptor beta chain is drawn from a study of monozygotic twins with inflammatory bowel disease. TCRdb reprocessed the 5' RACE reads and keeps a single row for each CDR3 protein, giving no DNA. Its table lists approximately 390,000 distinct CDR3 sequences. Germline V gene sequence: CDR1 SGHRS, CDR2 YFSETQ. This CDR3 comprises 14 residues. The sequenced sample consisted of blood. The chain has TRBV5-1 and TRBJ1-4; the D gene TCRdb calls, TRBD1, cannot be checked with no DNA. This sequence originates from a human donor with ulcerative colitis or Crohn's disease, or a healthy co-twin of an affected twin (not recorded which). The CDR3 is CASSLQGTNEKLFF.